This section outlines one TCR beta chain sequence together with its context. Its antigen is as yet unknown. TCRdb re-called the 5' RACE reads through MiXCR, storing one row per CDR3 protein. The table has 1.5 million to 2 million distinct CDR3 sequences, roughly 35% seen once. The record originates from a study of identical twins. Findings and limits, study-wide: Twin pairs had excess sharing that was weaker in beta out-of-frame sequences. Cord blood's abundant beta clonotypes had fewer insertions, unlike memory repertoires.

Germline V gene data show CDR1 as MDHEN and CDR2 as SYDVKM. Trimming cost V 3 bases and J 1 base, with 10 bases left between them. CDR3 length: 14 residues. The rearrangement links TRBV28 to TRBJ2-7; D gene uncertain. The sample taken for sequencing was cord blood. The receptor was derived from a newborn girl in good health. CDR3 loop: CASSFATLSYEQYF. The CDR3, as DNA: TGTGCCAGCAGTTTTGCCACATTGTCCTACGAGCAGTACTTC.